The source of this T cell receptor beta chain is a study of T cells in localized non-small cell lung cancer. Study-level findings and limits: Adjacent lung was found to contain a median roughly 60 of the top 100 tumor clones.

This clone was counted only a few times. Its cognate antigen is unknown. The CDR3 has 12 residues. Germline V lookup: CDR1 LNHDA, CDR2 SQIVND (reference sequence). With V trimmed by 8 bases and J by 3 bases, 3 bases remained unmatched. Sequencing used immunoSEQ multiplex PCR; TCRdb keeps in-frame clones, though not all of them. The table lists 1,400 or so clones, 15% to 20% of them singletons. The source is a female donor over 55 with stage II lung adenocarcinoma. Source: normal lung tissue next to the tumor, taken before any cancer treatment. V usage is TRBV19 and J usage is TRBJ1-1, with TRBD1 matching over 7 bases. The DNA of the CDR3 is TGTGCCAGTGGGGACAGCTACACTGAAGCTTTCTTT. Its protein is CASGDSYTEAFF.